The 24 T cell receptor beta chains listed next were all sequenced from one sample in a study of blood T cell repertoires in COVID-19. The data were produced by immunoSEQ multiplex PCR, yet TCRdb's version contains in-frame clones alone and is incomplete. The sample contains approximately 350,000 clones, around 89% of which appear only once. The source material was PBMCs or T cells enriched from blood (not recorded which). The receptors come from a man aged 18 to 30 who had recovered from COVID-19.

The V and J genes are TRBV5-6 and TRBJ1-4; the D gene is possibly TRBD1 (5 bases). This CDR3 comprises 15 residues. V lost 3 bases and J lost 3, with 12 bases in between. The germline V gene encodes CDR1 SGHDT and CDR2 YYEEEE. CDR3 loop: CASSSGQRANEKLFF. The CDR3 bases are TGTGCCAGCAGCTCGGGGCAGCGGGCTAATGAAAAACTGTTTTTT.

This chain joins TRBV27 and TRBJ1-1, with D uncertain. The CDR3 runs to 14 residues. CDR1 and CDR2 from the germline V gene are MNHEY and SMNVEV (reference sequence). The V and J ends lost 5 bases and 1 base respectively, with 11 bases between them. The CDR3 is CASSLEARNTEAFF. As DNA, the CDR3 is TGTGCCAGCAGTCTAGAGGCACGGAACACTGAAGCTTTCTTT.

The chain has TRBV18 and TRBJ1-2; 7 positions agree with TRBD1. Unmatched junction bases numbered 8, after V lost 8 bases and J lost 5 bases. The CDR3 spans 13 residues. From germline, CDR1 is KGHSH and CDR2 LQKENI. The CDR3 is CASKNTGDYGYTF. DNA of the CDR3: TGTGCCAGCAAAAACACAGGGGATTATGGCTACACCTTC.

The chain carries TRBV4-1 and TRBJ1-1; a weak D match, TRBD1 (5 bases). This CDR3 spans 19 amino acids. Trimming shortened V by 0 bases and J by 1 base, and 21 bases separated the two germline ends. Germline values: CDR1 MGHRA, CDR2 YSYEKL. CDR3 in amino acids: CASSQDTAFLPGKNTEAFF. The CDR3 DNA follows: TGCGCCAGCAGCCAAGATACGGCGTTTCTTCCAGGGAAGAACACTGAAGCTTTCTTT.

The J gene is TRBJ1-4, the V gene TRBV21-1; the D segment call TRBD1 is taken from the table without a DNA check. TRBV21-1 is described as a pseudogene. The CDR3 length is 18 residues. CDR3 in amino acids: CASSRKGDRITTNEKLFF. CDR3 nucleotides: TGTGCCAGCAGCCGAAAGGGGGACAGAATTACAACTAATGAAAAACTGTTTTTT.

The table lists this clone with a count of one. The chain couples TRBV10-3 to TRBJ2-7; 8 nucleotides align to TRBD1. CDR1 and CDR2 (germline): ENHRY, SYGVKD. V trimming: 3 bases; J trimming: 4 bases; junction bases outside the gene matches: 14. The CDR3 spans 17 residues. Here the CDR3 reads CAISDPYSRQGLYEQYF. The CDR3 DNA reads as TGTGCCATCAGTGATCCTTACTCCCGACAGGGGTTATACGAGCAGTACTTC.

The chain combines TRBV4-2 with TRBJ1-5, with TRBD1 matching over 7 bases. Trimming removed 1 base from V and 11 bases from J; junction bases left unmatched: 14. The CDR3 spans 16 residues. CDR1 LGHNA and CDR2 YNFKEQ come from the germline V gene. The DNA for the CDR3 is TGTGCCAGCAGCCAAGGGACAGGTCGCCCGGGCGGGGCCCAGCATTTT. Translation gives CASSQGTGRPGGAQHF.

This clone was recorded once. The V call is TRBV11-2, the J call TRBJ1-2; D remains ambiguous. This CDR3 has 15 residues. The V end was cut by 1 base, the J end by 4 bases, with 13 bases between. The germline V gene has CDR1 SGHAT and CDR2 FQNNGV. The CDR3 protein is CASSLGRGLLYGYTF. The CDR3, as DNA: TGTGCCAGCAGCTTAGGTCGTGGCCTTCTCTATGGCTACACCTTC. The variable domain in full, completed from reference TRBV11-2 and TRBJ1-2, reads EAGVAQSPRYKIIEKRQSVAFWCNPISGHATLYWYQQILGQGPKLLIQFQNNGVVDDSQLPKDRFSAERLKGVDSTLKIQPAKLEDSAVYLCASSLGRGLLYGYTFGSGTRLTVV.

The chain combines TRBV3-1 (or the pseudogene TRBV3-2) with TRBJ1-2, with 7 bases matching TRBD1. Germline V CDR1 and CDR2: LGHDT, YNNKEL (reference sequence). The CDR3 runs to 13 residues. V trimming: 5 bases; J trimming: 4 bases; junction bases outside the gene matches: 4. The CDR3 DNA is TGTGCCAGCAGCTTAGGACAGGCCTATGGCTACACCTTC. This encodes CASSLGQAYGYTF.

CDR3 in amino acids: CAISESDRANEKLFF. The DNA of the CDR3 is TGTGCCATCAGTGAGTCGGACAGGGCTAATGAAAAACTGTTTTTT. The J gene is TRBJ1-4, the V gene TRBV10-3, with 8 bases matching TRBD1. V was pared by 0 bases and J by 3 bases, with 0 bases of the junction left unmatched. The CDR3 is 15 amino acids. Looked up from germline, CDR1 is ENHRY and CDR2 is SYGVKD.

This clone has a handful of counts. The chain combines TRBV27 with TRBJ2-2, with TRBD1 as a possible D gene (6 bases). Between the trimmed V and J ends, which lost 5 bases and 4 bases, there was a span of 14 bases. The germline gives CDR1 MNHEY, CDR2 SMNVEV (reference sequence). The CDR3 spans 15 residues. The CDR3 coding sequence is TGTGCCAGCAGTCTACTTAGGGGGAGCACCGGGGAGCTGTTTTTT. Protein product: CASSLLRGSTGELFF.

This clone turned up a few times. In DNA form, the CDR3 reads TGTGCCAGCAGCCAGGGTAAATTCCGGACAAGACTGTGGTACCAAGTAAGGGGGACTGAAGCTTTCTTT. As protein: CASSQGKFRTRLWYQVRGTEAFF. This chain connects TRBV3-1 (or the pseudogene TRBV3-2) to TRBJ1-1, with D perhaps matching TRBD1 (6 bases). This CDR3 has 23 amino acids. Trimming pared 3 bases from V and 5 bases from J, leaving 40 bases between. Per germline, CDR1 LGHDT and CDR2 YNNKEL (reference sequence).

The V and J genes are TRBV30 and TRBJ1-5; TRBD1 agrees at 7 bases. With V trimmed by 1 base and J by 0 bases, 3 bases remained unmatched. This CDR3 is built from 15 residues. Germline values: CDR1 GTSNPN, CDR2 SVGIG (reference sequence). CDR3 protein: CAWSEGTASNQPQHF. The DNA of the CDR3 is TGTGCCTGGAGTGAAGGGACAGCTAGCAATCAGCCCCAGCATTTT.

This chain connects TRBV28 to TRBJ2-7; 8 bases match TRBD2. The ends lost 3 bases at V and 0 bases at J; junction bases unmatched: 4. Per the germline V gene, CDR1 is MDHEN and CDR2 is SYDVKM. This CDR3 comprises 15 residues. The CDR3 DNA sequence: TGTGCCAGCAGTTTCTCAACTAGCGGCTCCTACGAGCAGTACTTC. Encoded protein: CASSFSTSGSYEQYF.

The V call is TRBV20-1, the J call TRBJ1-2; no definite D call. This CDR3 contains 17 residues. CDR1 is DFQATT and CDR2 is SNEGSKA in the germline V gene (reference sequence). Trimming removed 3 bases at V and 0 bases at J, with 20 bases between. CDR3 nucleotides: TGCAGTGCTAGTCGGGCAGGACTCATCTCTTCTAACTATGGCTACACCTTC. This sequence encodes CSASRAGLISSNYGYTF.

This rearrangement joins TRBV27 to TRBJ2-1, with TRBD2 matching over 12 bases. The CDR3 is 16 residues long. J gave up 16 bases and V 1 base, and 14 bases lay outside the gene matches. Germline CDR1 reads MNHEY; CDR2 reads SMNVEV (reference sequence). CDR3 bases: TGTGCCAGCAGTTTATTGCTAGCGGGGGGGACTACAGGGGTATTCTTC. It specifies CASSLLLAGGTTGVFF.

V is TRBV6-5 and J is TRBJ2-7; 9 bases match TRBD2. V gave up 8 bases and J gave up 4 bases; unmatched junction bases: 6. In germline, CDR1 is MNHEY, CDR2 SVGAGI. The CDR3 is made up of 13 amino acids. CDR3 in DNA: TGTGCCAGCCTACTAGCGGGTTCGTACGAGCAGTACTTC. Translated: CASLLAGSYEQYF.

The chain recombines TRBV5-4 with TRBJ2-1; 12 positions agree with TRBD2. CDR3 size: 16 residues. Germline assignment: CDR1 SGHNT and CDR2 YYREEE (reference sequence). V shed 4 bases and J 7 bases; nucleotides not matched to a gene: 9. The CDR3 loop reads CASSAETSGRLNEQFF. The CDR3 DNA follows: TGTGCCAGCAGCGCCGAGACTAGCGGGAGATTAAATGAGCAGTTCTTC. Full variable domain (remainder filled in from reference TRBV5-4 and TRBJ2-1): ETGVTQSPTHLIKTRGQQVTLRCSSQSGHNTVSWYQQALGQGPQFIFQYYREEENGRGNFPPRFSGLQFPNYSSELNVNALELDDSALYLCASSAETSGRLNEQFFGPGTRLTVL.

The chain uses TRBV5-1 and TRBJ2-7; 10 bases are a match to TRBD2. The V segment lost 0 bases and the J segment 1 base; nucleotides outside the gene matches: 4. The CDR3 has 16 amino acids. CDR1 is SGHRS and CDR2 is YFSETQ in the germline V gene. CDR3 nucleotides: TGCGCCAGCAGCTTGGTTTCTAGCGGGGGATCCTACGAGCAGTACTTC. Encoded protein: CASSLVSSGGSYEQYF.

This sequence joins TRBV3-1 (or the pseudogene TRBV3-2) and TRBJ2-7; D call uncertain. The V and J ends lost 5 bases and 2 bases respectively, with 10 bases between them. The CDR3 runs to 13 residues. Germline-derived CDR1 and CDR2 are LGHDT and YNNKEL (reference sequence). The CDR3 DNA is TGTGCCAGCAGCGCCACTACACCCTACGAGCAGTACTTC. Its protein product is CASSATTPYEQYF.

The J gene is TRBJ2-7, the V gene TRBV3-1 (or the pseudogene TRBV3-2), with TRBD1 matching over 9 bases. V lost 1 base to trimming and J lost 3 bases; unmatched junction nucleotides: 4. The CDR3 sequence is 15 residues long. Germline CDR1 LGHDT, CDR2 YNNKEL (reference sequence). CDR3 loop: CASSQAGTGYYEQYF. CDR3 nucleotide sequence: TGTGCCAGCAGCCAAGCAGGGACAGGGTACTACGAGCAGTACTTC.

This clone has a single count. J is TRBJ2-7 and V is TRBV9; maybe TRBD2 (5 bases). The ends were cut back, 4 bases at V and 4 bases at J, with 21 bases in the middle. The CDR3 is 16 amino acids. Germline-derived CDR1 and CDR2 are SGDLS and YYNGEE. The CDR3 sequence is CASSPLSGLSGYEQYF. The CDR3 bases are TGTGCCAGCAGCCCCCTATCGGGTCTATCGGGGTACGAGCAGTACTTC.

The chain employs TRBV27 and TRBJ1-2; weak D call: TRBD1 (6 bases). CDR1 and CDR2 from the germline V gene are MNHEY and SMNVEV (reference sequence). V was clipped by 4 bases and J by 4 bases, with 16 bases between them. This CDR3 is 15 amino acids long. The CDR3 region has the DNA TGTGCCAGCAGTTGGGGGAAGGGGGACGGCTATGGCTACACCTTC. This sequence encodes CASSWGKGDGYGYTF.

The chain recombines TRBV24-1 with TRBJ2-3; 9 bases map to TRBD2. Germline CDR1 reads KGHDR; CDR2 reads SFDVKD. The V gene end was trimmed by 3 bases and the J gene end by 4 bases; junction bases not matched to a gene: 1. The CDR3 sequence is 14 residues long. The CDR3 protein is CATSDAGGPDTQYF. The DNA for the CDR3 is TGTGCCACCAGTGATGCGGGAGGGCCAGATACGCAGTATTTT.